The clone carrying this T cell receptor beta chain is a singleton in its sample. What it binds is not known. This record comes from a study of shared clonotypes between healthy human individuals. Study as a whole: Each donor contributed plates that comprised three CD4 naive, three CD4 memory, two CD8 naive and one CD8 memory.

CD4+ cell separation produced CD45RA+ naive and CD45RA-negative memory subsets. Germline V gene data show CDR1 as MDHEN and CDR2 as SYDVKM. Trimming stripped 3 bases from V and 2 bases from J, with 10 bases between. The CDR3 has 14 amino acids. TCRdb's copy holds only in-frame clones and misses some; the assay was immunoSEQ multiplex PCR. The sample shows about 1.1 million clones, about 84% of them seen only once. Study-wide results and caveats: Several donors showed sharing of 4.5% to 5% of naive CD4 clonotypes. Read depth was anticipated to influence clonotype sharing among donors.

This chain uses TRBV28 with TRBJ1-2, with D uncertain. This TCR came from a man aged 18-30 years in good health. Some clones in this sample may be carry-over from other donors' samples. Sequenced input: memory CD4+ T cells from PBMCs. This sample's subset: CD45RA-negative fraction. The CDR3 region is CASSLTRANYGYTF. CDR3 in DNA: TGTGCCAGCAGTTTGACCCGGGCCAACTATGGCTACACCTTC.